Listed here are 6 T cell receptor beta chains from one sample, sequenced in a study of beta chain features in type 1 diabetes. Since all of the isolated RNA was reverse transcribed, expressed TCRB transcripts were what got sequenced. TCRdb keeps only in-frame clones here, not all; method: immunoSEQ multiplex PCR. This sample has about 290,000 clones, with around 7.8% found just once. Source material: central memory CD4+ T cells from blood. These receptors came from a woman between 18 and 29 years old in good health.

CDR3 sequence (DNA): TGTGCCAGCAGCTCAACTAGCGGGGTAACAGCAGATACGCAGTATTTT. This codes for CASSSTSGVTADTQYF. The V and J genes are TRBV7-2 and TRBJ2-3, with TRBD2 matching 10 bases. With 4 bases clipped from V and 4 bases from J, the junction kept 8 bases outside the gene matches. Germline CDR1 reads SGHTA; CDR2 reads FQGNSA. The CDR3 is 16 residues long.

This clone was seen only a few times. This chain joins TRBV7-2 and TRBJ2-7; a possible D gene is TRBD1 (6 bases). The germline V gene encodes CDR1 SGHTA and CDR2 FQGNSA. V lost 5 bases, J lost 6 bases, and 14 bases lay in between. The CDR3 length is 13 residues. The DNA of the CDR3 is TGTGCCAGCAGCCGAGACCGACAGGCCGAGCAGTACTTC. Amino acid sequence: CASSRDRQAEQYF.

A remark on this clone: Additional DNA sequences in this sample encode the identical CDR3. V gene TRBV30 combines with J gene TRBJ1-3; D gene ambiguous. Trimming shortened V by 1 base and J by 0 bases, and 7 bases separated the two germline ends. The CDR3 length is 14 residues. Germline CDR1 is GTSNPN and CDR2 is SVGIG (reference sequence). The CDR3 region has the DNA TGTGCCTGGAGTGGAGGGTTCTCTGGAAACACCATATATTTT. Its translation: CAWSGGFSGNTIYF.

The rearrangement joins TRBV7-3 to TRBJ2-3; 7 bases agree with TRBD2. The V segment lost 2 bases and the J segment 0 bases; nucleotides outside the gene matches: 5. CDR1 and CDR2 from the germline V gene are SGHTA and FQGTGA. The CDR3 sequence is 16 residues long. The CDR3 coding sequence is TGTGCCAGCAGCTTAGGAGTAGCGGGTAGCACAGATACGCAGTATTTT. It translates to CASSLGVAGSTDTQYF.

The chain couples TRBV4-3 to TRBJ1-3; D unresolved. The CDR3 runs 14 residues. Germline V gives CDR1 LGHNA, CDR2 YSLEER. V dropped 4 bases and J dropped 0 bases, with 7 bases sitting between them. CDR3 amino acids: CASSPNHSGNTIYF. Here the CDR3 DNA reads TGCGCCAGCAGCCCAAATCACTCTGGAAACACCATATATTTT.

This clone appeared a few times. This chain links TRBV11-2 with TRBJ2-1, with 8 bases identical to TRBD2. Trimming cost V 8 bases and J 7 bases; bases outside gene matches: 10. The CDR3 runs to 14 residues. CDR1 and CDR2 from the germline V gene are SGHAT and FQNNGV. The CDR3 loop is CASQRTSGRNEQFF. The CDR3 DNA reads TGTGCCAGCCAGAGAACTAGCGGAAGAAATGAGCAGTTCTTC.